Listed below are T cell receptor beta chains from one sample, sequenced in a study of cytomegalovirus exposure and HLA in healthy donors. The table came from immunoSEQ multiplex PCR; TCRdb's copy has only in-frame clones and leaves some out. The data contain 55,000 to 80,000 clones, about 85% of them seen just once; the ten biggest clones take up around 10%. Sequenced input: PBMCs. These TCRs come from a female donor in good health and CMV-seronegative. CDR3s include the opening cysteine and the closing phenylalanine or tryptophan. A D gene is named only where the DNA matches it firmly. Expanded clones are given a class, and other clones once, few, many or no size at all.

D: TRBD2; size: .; J: TRBJ2-1; V: TRBV5-4; CDR3: CASSSGTSNEQFF; DNA: TGTGCCAGCAGCTCGGGGACTAGCAATGAGCAGTTCTTC
D: TRBD2; size: .; J: TRBJ2-1; V: TRBV7-2; CDR3: CASNSGGSYNEQFF; DNA: TGTGCCAGCAACTCGGGAGGATCCTACAATGAGCAGTTCTTC
D: TRBD2; size: .; J: TRBJ2-7; V: TRBV28; CDR3: CASSLRSSGSYEQYF; DNA: TGTGCCAGCAGTTTAAGATCCAGCGGGAGTTACGAGCAGTACTTC
D: TRBD1; size: few; J: TRBJ2-7; V: TRBV6-5; CDR3: CASSYGDRAYEQYF; DNA: TGTGCCAGCAGTTACGGGGACAGGGCCTACGAGCAGTACTTC
D: TRBD2; size: few; J: TRBJ2-1; V: TRBV6-5; CDR3: CASSYLSGGREQFF; DNA: TGTGCCAGCAGTTACCTTAGCGGGGGAAGGGAGCAGTTCTTC
D: TRBD1; size: .; J: TRBJ2-7; V: TRBV19; CDR3: CASSLSGTGTYEQYF; DNA: TGTGCCAGTAGCCTGTCCGGGACAGGGACCTACGAGCAGTACTTC
D: .; size: .; J: TRBJ2-1; V: TRBV27; CDR3: CASRWRGSYNEQFF; DNA: TGTGCCAGCAGGTGGAGGGGTTCCTACAATGAGCAGTTCTTC
D: .; size: .; J: TRBJ2-2; V: TRBV11-2; CDR3: CASSLVFGELFF; DNA: TGTGCCAGCAGCTTAGTCTTCGGGGAGCTGTTTTTT
D: .; size: .; J: TRBJ1-1; V: TRBV7-3; CDR3: CASSPAGPNTEAFF; DNA: TGTGCCAGCAGCCCGGCGGGGCCGAACACTGAAGCTTTCTTT
D: TRBD1; size: .; J: TRBJ1-2; V: TRBV18; CDR3: CASSPEGWDRPYLDGYTF; DNA: TGTGCCAGCTCACCAGAGGGGTGGGACAGGCCCTACTTAGATGGCTACACCTTC
D: TRBD2; size: .; J: TRBJ2-3; V: TRBV9; CDR3: CASSVDAGVGGTQYF; DNA: TGTGCCAGCAGCGTAGATGCGGGGGTGGGGGGTACGCAGTATTTT
D: TRBD1; size: .; J: TRBJ2-1; V: TRBV11-1; CDR3: CASSPDRGMTINEQFF; DNA: TGTGCCAGCAGCCCGGACAGGGGTATGACAATCAATGAGCAGTTCTTC
D: .; size: .; J: TRBJ2-7; V: TRBV7-9; CDR3: CASSFSSGASYEQYF; DNA: TGTGCCAGCAGCTTTTCTTCTGGGGCCTCCTACGAGCAGTACTTC
D: TRBD2; size: .; J: TRBJ2-1; V: TRBV7-2; CDR3: CASSTQLAGGFNEQFF; DNA: TGTGCCAGCAGCACACAACTAGCGGGGGGTTTCAATGAGCAGTTCTTC
D: .; size: .; J: TRBJ1-1; V: TRBV5-1; CDR3: CASSFEGGTEAFF; DNA: TGCGCCAGCAGCTTTGAGGGAGGGACTGAAGCTTTCTTT
D: .; size: .; J: TRBJ2-3; V: TRBV7-2; CDR3: CASSPSGGLWDTQYF; DNA: TGTGCCAGCAGTCCTTCTGGCGGGCTATGGGATACGCAGTATTTT
D: TRBD1; size: .; J: TRBJ2-7; V: TRBV5-1; CDR3: CASSLEDRERDLEYF; DNA: TGCGCCAGCAGCTTGGAGGACAGGGAAAGGGACTTAGAGTACTTC
D: .; size: .; J: TRBJ1-5; V: TRBV7-2; CDR3: CASSLWGQGNQPQHF; DNA: TGTGCCAGCAGCTTATGGGGGCAGGGCAATCAGCCCCAGCATTTT
D: TRBD1; size: .; J: TRBJ2-7; V: TRBV6-5; CDR3: CASSYDRESYEQYF; DNA: TGTGCCAGCAGTTACGACAGGGAATCCTACGAGCAGTACTTC
D: TRBD2; size: .; J: TRBJ2-7; V: TRBV4-3; CDR3: CASSQGLAGGGGYEQYF; DNA: TGCGCCAGCAGCCAAGGACTAGCGGGAGGGGGCGGCTACGAGCAGTACTTC
D: .; size: once; J: TRBJ1-6; V: TRBV7-9; CDR3: CASSLAEGESPLHF; DNA: TGTGCCAGCAGCTTAGCCGAGGGTGAATCACCCCTCCACTTT
D: .; size: .; J: TRBJ2-1; V: TRBV11-2; CDR3: CASTPGVAAYNEQFF; DNA: TGTGCCAGCACCCCTGGGGTAGCGGCGTACAATGAGCAGTTCTTC
D: TRBD1; size: once; J: TRBJ2-7; V: TRBV25-1; CDR3: CASSSQGQGVNYEQYF; DNA: TGTGCCAGCAGTAGCCAGGGACAGGGTGTCAACTACGAGCAGTACTTC
D: TRBD1; size: .; J: TRBJ2-7; V: TRBV2; CDR3: CASSWAGGNEQYF; DNA: TGTGCCAGCAGTTGGGCAGGGGGCAACGAGCAGTACTTC
D: TRBD1; size: .; J: TRBJ1-5; V: TRBV7-9; CDR3: CASSLGPGQGSNQPQHF; DNA: TGTGCCAGCAGCTTAGGGCCAGGACAGGGGAGCAATCAGCCCCAGCATTTT
D: .; size: .; J: TRBJ2-5; V: TRBV19; CDR3: CASSILGTSEGTQYF; DNA: TGTGCCAGTAGTATCCTCGGGACATCTGAAGGGACCCAGTACTTC
D: .; size: .; J: TRBJ2-1; V: TRBV7-9; CDR3: CASSFPIALSYNEQFF; DNA: TGTGCCAGCAGCTTCCCCATAGCGCTCTCCTACAATGAGCAGTTCTTC
D: TRBD1; size: .; J: TRBJ2-7; V: TRBV29-1; CDR3: CSVERDRGLEQYF; DNA: TGCAGCGTTGAAAGAGACAGGGGGCTTGAGCAGTACTTC